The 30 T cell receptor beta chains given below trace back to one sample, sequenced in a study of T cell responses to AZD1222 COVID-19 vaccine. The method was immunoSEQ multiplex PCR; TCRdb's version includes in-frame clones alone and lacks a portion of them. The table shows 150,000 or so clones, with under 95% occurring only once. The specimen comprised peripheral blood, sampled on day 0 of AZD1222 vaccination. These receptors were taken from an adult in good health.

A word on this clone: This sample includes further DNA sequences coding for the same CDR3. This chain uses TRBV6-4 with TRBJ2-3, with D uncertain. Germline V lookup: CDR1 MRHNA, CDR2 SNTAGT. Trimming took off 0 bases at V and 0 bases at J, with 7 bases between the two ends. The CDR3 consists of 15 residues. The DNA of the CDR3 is TGTGCCAGCAGTGACTCAACTGGAAGCACAGATACGCAGTATTTT. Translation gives CASSDSTGSTDTQYF.

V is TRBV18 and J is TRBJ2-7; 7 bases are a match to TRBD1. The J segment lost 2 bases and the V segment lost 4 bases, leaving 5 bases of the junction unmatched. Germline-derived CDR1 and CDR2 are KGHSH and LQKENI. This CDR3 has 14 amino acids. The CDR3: CASSRDSSAYEQYF. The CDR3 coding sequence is TGTGCCAGCTCACGGGACAGCTCGGCCTACGAGCAGTACTTC. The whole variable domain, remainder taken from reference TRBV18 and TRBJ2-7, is NAGVMQNPRHLVRRRGQEARLRCSPMKGHSHVYWYRQLPEEGLKFMVYLQKENIIDESGMPKERFSAEFPKEGPSILRIQQVVRGDSAAYFCASSRDSSAYEQYFGPGTRLTVT.

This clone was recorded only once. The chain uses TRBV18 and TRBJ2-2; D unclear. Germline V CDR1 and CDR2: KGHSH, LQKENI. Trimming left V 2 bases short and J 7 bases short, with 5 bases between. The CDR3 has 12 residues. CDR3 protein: CASSPGIGELFF. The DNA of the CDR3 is TGTGCCAGCTCACCAGGGATCGGGGAGCTGTTTTTT.

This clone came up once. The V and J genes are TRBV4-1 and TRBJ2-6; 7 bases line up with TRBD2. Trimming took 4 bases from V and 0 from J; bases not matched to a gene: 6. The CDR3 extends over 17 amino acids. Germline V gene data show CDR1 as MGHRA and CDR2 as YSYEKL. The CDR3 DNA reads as TGCGCCAGCAGCCCTACTCGGGGGGACTCTGGGGCCAACGTCCTGACTTTC. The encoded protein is CASSPTRGDSGANVLTF.

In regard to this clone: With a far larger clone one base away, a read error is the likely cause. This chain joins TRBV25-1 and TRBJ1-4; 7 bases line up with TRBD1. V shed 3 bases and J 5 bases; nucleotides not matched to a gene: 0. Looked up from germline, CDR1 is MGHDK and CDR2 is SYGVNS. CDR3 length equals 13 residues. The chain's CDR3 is CASSDRGNEKLFF. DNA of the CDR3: TGTGCCAGCAGTGACAGGGGGAATGAAAAACTGTTTTTT.

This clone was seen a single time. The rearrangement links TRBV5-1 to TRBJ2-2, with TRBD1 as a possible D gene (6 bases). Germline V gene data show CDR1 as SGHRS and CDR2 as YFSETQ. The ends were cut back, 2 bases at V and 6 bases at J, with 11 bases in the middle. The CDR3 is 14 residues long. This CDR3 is CASSFNRVAGELFF. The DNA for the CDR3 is TGCGCCAGCAGCTTCAACAGGGTTGCCGGGGAGCTGTTTTTT.

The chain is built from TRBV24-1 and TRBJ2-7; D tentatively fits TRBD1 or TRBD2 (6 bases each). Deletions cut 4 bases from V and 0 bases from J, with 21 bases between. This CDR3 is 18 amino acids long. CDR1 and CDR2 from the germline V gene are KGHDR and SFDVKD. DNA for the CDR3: TGTGCCACCAGTGAAACCGCGGGACACAACGAAAGCTCCTACGAGCAGTACTTC. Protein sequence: CATSETAGHNESSYEQYF.

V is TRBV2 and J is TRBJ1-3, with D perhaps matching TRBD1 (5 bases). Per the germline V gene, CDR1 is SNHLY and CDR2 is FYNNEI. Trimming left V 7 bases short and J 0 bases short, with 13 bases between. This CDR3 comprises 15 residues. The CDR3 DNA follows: TGTGCCAGCACCCCGGGGGAGAGCTCTGGAAACACCATATATTTT. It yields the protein CASTPGESSGNTIYF. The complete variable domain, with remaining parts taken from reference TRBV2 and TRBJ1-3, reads EPEVTQTPSHQVTQMGQEVILRCVPISNHLYFYWYRQILGQKVEFLVSFYNNEISEKSEIFDDQFSVERPDGSNFTLKIRSTKLEDSAMYFCASTPGESSGNTIYFGEGSWLTVV.

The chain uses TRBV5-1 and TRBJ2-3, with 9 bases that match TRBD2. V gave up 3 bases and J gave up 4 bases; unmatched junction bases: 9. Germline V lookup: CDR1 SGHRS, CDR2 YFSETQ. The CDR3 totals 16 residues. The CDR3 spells CASSWSSGVSADTQYF. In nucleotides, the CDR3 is TGCGCCAGCAGCTGGTCTAGCGGGGTATCTGCAGATACGCAGTATTTT.

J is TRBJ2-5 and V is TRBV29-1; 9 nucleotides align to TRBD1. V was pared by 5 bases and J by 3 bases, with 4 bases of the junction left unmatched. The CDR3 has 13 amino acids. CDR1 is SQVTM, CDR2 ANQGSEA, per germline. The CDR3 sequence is CSVWGQGKETQYF. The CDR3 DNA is TGCAGCGTTTGGGGACAGGGAAAAGAGACCCAGTACTTC. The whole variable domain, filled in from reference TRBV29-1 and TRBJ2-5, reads SAVISQKPSRDICQRGTSLTIQCQVDSQVTMMFWYRQQPGQSLTLIATANQGSEATYESGFVIDKFPISRPNLTFSTLTVSNMSPEDSSIYLCSVWGQGKETQYFGPGTRLLVL.

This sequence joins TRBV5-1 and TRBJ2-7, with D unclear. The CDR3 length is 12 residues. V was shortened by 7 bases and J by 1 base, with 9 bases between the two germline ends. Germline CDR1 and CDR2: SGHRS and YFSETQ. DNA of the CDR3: TGCGCCAGCGCGGAATTTTCCTACGAGCAGTACTTC. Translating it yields CASAEFSYEQYF.

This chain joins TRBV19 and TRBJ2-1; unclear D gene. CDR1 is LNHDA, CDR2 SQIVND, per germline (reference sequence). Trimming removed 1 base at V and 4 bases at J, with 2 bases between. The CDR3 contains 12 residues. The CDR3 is CASSIGYNEQFF. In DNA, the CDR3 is TGTGCCAGTAGTATAGGGTACAATGAGCAGTTCTTC.

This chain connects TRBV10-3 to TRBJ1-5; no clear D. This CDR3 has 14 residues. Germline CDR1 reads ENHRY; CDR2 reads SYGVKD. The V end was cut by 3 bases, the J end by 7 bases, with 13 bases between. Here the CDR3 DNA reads TGTGCCATCAGTGAATGGGTGCGGGGACAGCCCCAGCATTTT. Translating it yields CAISEWVRGQPQHF.

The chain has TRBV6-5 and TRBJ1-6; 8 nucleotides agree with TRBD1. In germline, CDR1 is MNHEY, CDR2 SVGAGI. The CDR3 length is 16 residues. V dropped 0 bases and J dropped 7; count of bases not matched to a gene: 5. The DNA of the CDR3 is TGTGCCAGCAGTTACTCGCGGCAGGGGGCGAATTCACCCCTCCACTTT. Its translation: CASSYSRQGANSPLHF.

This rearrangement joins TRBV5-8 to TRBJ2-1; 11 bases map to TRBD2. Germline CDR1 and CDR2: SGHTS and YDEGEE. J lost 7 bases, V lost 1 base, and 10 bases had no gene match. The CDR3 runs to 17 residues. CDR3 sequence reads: CASSLLVVAGGQNEQFF. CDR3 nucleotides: TGTGCCAGCAGCTTGCTTGTGGTAGCGGGGGGGCAGAATGAGCAGTTCTTC.

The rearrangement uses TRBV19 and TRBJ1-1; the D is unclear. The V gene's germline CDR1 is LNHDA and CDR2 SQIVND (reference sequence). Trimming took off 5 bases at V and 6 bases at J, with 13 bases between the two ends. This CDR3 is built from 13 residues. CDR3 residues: CASSATVSPEAFF. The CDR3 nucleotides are TGTGCCAGTAGTGCCACAGTTTCCCCTGAAGCTTTCTTT.

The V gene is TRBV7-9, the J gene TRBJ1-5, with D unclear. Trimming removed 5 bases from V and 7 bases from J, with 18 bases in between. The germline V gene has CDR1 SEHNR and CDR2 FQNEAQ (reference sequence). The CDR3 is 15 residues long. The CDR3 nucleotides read TGTGCCAGCAGCCCGAGCGGAGGGTGGGAGCAGCCCCAGCATTTT. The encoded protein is CASSPSGGWEQPQHF.

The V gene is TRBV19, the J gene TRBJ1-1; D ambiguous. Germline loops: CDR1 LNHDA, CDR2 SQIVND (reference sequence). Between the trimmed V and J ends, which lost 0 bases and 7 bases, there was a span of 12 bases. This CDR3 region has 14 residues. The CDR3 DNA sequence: TGTGCCAGTAGTATAGATCAAGAGGATCTTGAAGCTTTCTTT. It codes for CASSIDQEDLEAFF.

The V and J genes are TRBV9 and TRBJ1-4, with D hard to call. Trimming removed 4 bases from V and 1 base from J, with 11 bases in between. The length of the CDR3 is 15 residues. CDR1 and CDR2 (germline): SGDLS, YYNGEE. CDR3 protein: CASSPRGLTNEKLFF. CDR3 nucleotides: TGTGCCAGCAGCCCCCGAGGGTTAACTAATGAAAAACTGTTTTTT.

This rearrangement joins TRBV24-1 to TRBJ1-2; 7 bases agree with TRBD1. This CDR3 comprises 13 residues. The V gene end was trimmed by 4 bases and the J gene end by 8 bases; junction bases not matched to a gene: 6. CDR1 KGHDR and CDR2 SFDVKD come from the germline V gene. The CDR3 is CATSDTGDPGYTF. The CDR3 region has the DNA TGTGCCACCAGTGACACAGGGGACCCCGGCTACACCTTC.

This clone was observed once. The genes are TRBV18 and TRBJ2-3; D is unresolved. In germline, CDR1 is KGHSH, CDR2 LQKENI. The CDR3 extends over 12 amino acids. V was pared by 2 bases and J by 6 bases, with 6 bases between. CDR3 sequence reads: CASSPGLDTQYF. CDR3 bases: TGTGCCAGCTCACCAGGGTTGGATACGCAGTATTTT.

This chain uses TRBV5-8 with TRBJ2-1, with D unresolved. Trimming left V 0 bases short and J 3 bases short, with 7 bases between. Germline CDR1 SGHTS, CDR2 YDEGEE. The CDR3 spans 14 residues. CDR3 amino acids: CASSLAGSYNEQFF. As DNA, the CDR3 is TGTGCCAGCAGCTTGGCCGGCAGCTACAATGAGCAGTTCTTC. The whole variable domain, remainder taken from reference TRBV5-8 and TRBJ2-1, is EAGVTQSPTHLIKTRGQQATLRCSPISGHTSVYWYQQALGLGLQFLLWYDEGEERNRGNFPPRFSGRQFPNYSSELNVNALELEDSALYLCASSLAGSYNEQFFGPGTRLTVL.

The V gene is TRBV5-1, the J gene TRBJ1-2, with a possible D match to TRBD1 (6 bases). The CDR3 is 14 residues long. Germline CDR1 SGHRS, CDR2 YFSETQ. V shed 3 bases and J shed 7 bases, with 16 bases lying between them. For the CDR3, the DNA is TGCGCCAGCAGCTCCTTAGGGGGGATGGCTGGCTACACCTTC. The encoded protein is CASSSLGGMAGYTF.

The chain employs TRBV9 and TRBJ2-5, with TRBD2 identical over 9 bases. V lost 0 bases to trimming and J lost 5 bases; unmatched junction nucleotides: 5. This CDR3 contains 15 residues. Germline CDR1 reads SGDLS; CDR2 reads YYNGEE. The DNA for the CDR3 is TGTGCCAGCAGCGTAGGAGCGGGGGGCGGTGAGACCCAGTACTTC. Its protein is CASSVGAGGGETQYF.

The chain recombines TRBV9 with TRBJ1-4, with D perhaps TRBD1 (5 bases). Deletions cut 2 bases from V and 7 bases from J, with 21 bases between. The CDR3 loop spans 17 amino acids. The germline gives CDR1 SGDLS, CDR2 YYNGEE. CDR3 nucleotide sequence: TGTGCCAGCAGCGTGGGTCCGATTGGGGGTTCGGGTGAAAAACTGTTTTTT. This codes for CASSVGPIGGSGEKLFF.

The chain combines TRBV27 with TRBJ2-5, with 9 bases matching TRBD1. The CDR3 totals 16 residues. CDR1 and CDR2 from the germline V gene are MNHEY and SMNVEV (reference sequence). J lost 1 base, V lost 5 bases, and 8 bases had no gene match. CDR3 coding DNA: TGTGCCAGCAGTCCCTGGGGACAGGGAACCCAAGAGACCCAGTACTTC. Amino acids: CASSPWGQGTQETQYF.

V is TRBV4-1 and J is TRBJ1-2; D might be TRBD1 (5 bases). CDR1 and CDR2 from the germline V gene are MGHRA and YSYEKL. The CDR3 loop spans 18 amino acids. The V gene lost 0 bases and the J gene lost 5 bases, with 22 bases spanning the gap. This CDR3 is CASSQDTGSRGELYGYTF. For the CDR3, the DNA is TGCGCCAGCAGCCAAGATACTGGTTCCCGGGGGGAGTTGTATGGCTACACCTTC.

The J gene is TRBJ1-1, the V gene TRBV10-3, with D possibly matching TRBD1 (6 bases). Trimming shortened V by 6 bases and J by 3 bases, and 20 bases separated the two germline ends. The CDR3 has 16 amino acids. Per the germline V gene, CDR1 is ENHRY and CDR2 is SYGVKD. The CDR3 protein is CAISVAAGEGDTEAFF. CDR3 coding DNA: TGTGCCATCAGCGTGGCGGCAGGGGAGGGAGACACTGAAGCTTTCTTT.

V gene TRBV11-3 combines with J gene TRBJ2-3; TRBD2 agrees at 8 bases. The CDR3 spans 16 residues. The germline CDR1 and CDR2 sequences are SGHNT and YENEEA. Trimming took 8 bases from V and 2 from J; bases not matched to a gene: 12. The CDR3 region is CASALGGAGDTDTQYF. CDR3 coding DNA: TGTGCCAGCGCCCTCGGGGGGGCGGGTGACACAGATACGCAGTATTTT. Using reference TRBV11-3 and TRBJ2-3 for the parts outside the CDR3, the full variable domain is EAGVVQSPRYKIIEKKQPVAFWCNPISGHNTLYWYLQNLGQGPELLIRYENEEAVDDSQLPKDRFSAERLKGVDSTLKIQPAELGDSAVYLCASALGGAGDTDTQYFGPGTRLTVL.

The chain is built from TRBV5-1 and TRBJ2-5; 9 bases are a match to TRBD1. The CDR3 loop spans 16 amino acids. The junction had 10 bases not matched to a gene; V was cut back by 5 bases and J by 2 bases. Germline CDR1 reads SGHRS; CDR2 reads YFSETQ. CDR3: CASSFGGTGIQETQYF. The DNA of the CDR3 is TGCGCCAGCAGTTTCGGTGGGACAGGGATACAAGAGACCCAGTACTTC.